What follows describes a single T cell receptor (beta chain). These data belong to a study of blood T cell repertoires in COVID-19. Source study methods: It was from reference gene primer amplification that nucleated cell counts were estimated. Some clones are missing from TCRdb's copy, which holds only in-frame ones; the method was immunoSEQ multiplex PCR. V, J and clone size reflect that table, while D and trimming were determined from the DNA. The sample has over 25,000 clones, roughly 91% seen once. This clonotype was obtained from a human donor in a cohort sampled during active COVID-19. The donor label of this sample is uncertain. Specimen: peripheral blood.

CDR3 sequence reads: CSVETQGIWDTQYF. The CDR3, as DNA: TGCAGCGTTGAAACCCAGGGGATATGGGATACGCAGTATTTT. The chain has TRBV29-1 and TRBJ2-3; TRBD1 is a possible D gene (6 bases). The CDR3 is 14 amino acids. Germline V gene lookup returns CDR1 SQVTM and CDR2 ANQGSEA. Deletions cut 2 bases from V and 6 bases from J, with 15 bases between.